The clone carrying this TCR beta chain was detected many times. RNA transcripts yielded amplified TCR beta CDR3 regions. A first-round RT-PCR used HTBI primers, followed by a second-round multiplex PCR. One entry per CDR3 protein, called by TCRdb with MiXCR from the multiplex PCR reads. The table records a few hundred thousand distinct CDR3 sequences, 15% of them present only once. The CDR3 is made up of 15 amino acids. After removal of 3 bases from V and 5 bases from J, the junction contained 9 bases not matched to a gene. The sample is drawn from a study of Graves' ophthalmopathy and Graves' hyperthyroidism. In the study overall: The authors collected peripheral blood at initial diagnosis, before any treatment.

The hyperthyroidism patients had a new diagnosis of under 2 months' duration and were aged 18 to 65. The V call is TRBV12-3 or TRBV12-4, the J call TRBJ2-7; TRBD2 agrees at 8 bases. The receptor was derived from a young woman with stable Graves' hyperthyroidism. Material: peripheral blood. The CDR3 sequence: CASSFLVPGGHEQYF. CDR3 coding DNA: TGTGCCAGCAGTTTCCTAGTACCGGGGGGGCACGAGCAGTACTTC.